The next 26 T cell receptor beta chains were all read from a single sample in a study of blood T cell repertoires in COVID-19. Repertoires were generated with immunoSEQ multiplex PCR, while TCRdb's copy carries only in-frame clones and drops some. The table records approximately 50,000 clones, 85% of them present only once. The material sequenced was peripheral blood. The receptor set was obtained from a human donor in a cohort sampled during active COVID-19.

The rearrangement uses TRBV18 and TRBJ2-5, with D uncertain. The CDR3 totals 13 residues. Germline V gene lookup returns CDR1 KGHSH and CDR2 LQKENI. The V and J ends lost 0 bases and 5 bases respectively, with 7 bases between them. CDR3 amino acids: CASSPPSAETQYF. The CDR3 region has the DNA TGTGCCAGCTCACCACCGAGCGCGGAGACCCAGTACTTC.

V is TRBV6-2 or TRBV6-3 and J is TRBJ2-7; TRBD1 aligns across 7 bases. With V trimmed by 5 bases and J by 6 bases, 4 bases remained unmatched. The germline V gene has CDR1 MNHEY and CDR2 SVGEGT. This CDR3 region has 12 residues. In DNA form, the CDR3 reads TGTGCCAGCAGTCTACAGGGGCTCGAGCAGTACTTC. Protein sequence: CASSLQGLEQYF.

The rearrangement uses TRBV12-3 or TRBV12-4 and TRBJ1-1; no clear D. V lost 6 bases and J 12 bases, leaving 8 bases between the germline ends. CDR3 length: 9 amino acids. The CDR3 DNA reads as TGTGCCAGCAGCCCCCCAACTTTCTTT. Translated, it gives CASSPPTFF.

The chain joins TRBV2 to TRBJ2-1; 8 nucleotides line up with TRBD2. CDR3 size: 14 residues. Trimming took 4 bases from V and 4 from J; bases not matched to a gene: 3. Per germline, CDR1 SNHLY and CDR2 FYNNEI. The CDR3 reads CASSAGGGYNEQFF. The CDR3 DNA reads TGTGCCAGCAGTGCGGGAGGGGGATACAATGAGCAGTTCTTC.

The V gene is TRBV28, the J gene TRBJ2-5; a possible D gene is TRBD2 (6 bases). CDR1 and CDR2 from the germline V gene are MDHEN and SYDVKM. The CDR3 loop spans 14 amino acids. The V gene lost 8 bases and the J gene lost 1 base, with 14 bases spanning the gap. DNA for the CDR3: TGTGCCAGCTCCCGGGAGCCGGCCCAAGAGACCCAGTACTTC. It yields the protein CASSREPAQETQYF.

This clone was recorded only once. J is TRBJ1-4 and V is TRBV29-1, with 10 bases aligning to TRBD1. Germline CDR1 and CDR2: SQVTM and ANQGSEA. CDR3 length equals 16 residues. The junction had 8 bases not matched to a gene; V was cut back by 7 bases and J by 0 bases. CDR3 region: CSAAGTGDPTNEKLFF. The CDR3 coding sequence is TGCAGCGCAGCCGGGACAGGGGATCCAACTAATGAAAAACTGTTTTTT. Variable domain in full (rest from reference TRBV29-1 and TRBJ1-4): SAVISQKPSRDICQRGTSLTIQCQVDSQVTMMFWYRQQPGQSLTLIATANQGSEATYESGFVIDKFPISRPNLTFSTLTVSNMSPEDSSIYLCSAAGTGDPTNEKLFFGSGTQLSVL.

This chain links TRBV18 with TRBJ2-7, with TRBD1 as a possible D gene (5 bases). This CDR3 has 12 residues. Germline values: CDR1 KGHSH, CDR2 LQKENI. V was trimmed by 4 bases and J by 4 bases, leaving 8 bases between them. CDR3 bases: TGTGCCAGCTCACGCAGGGCGTACGAGCAGTACTTC. Amino acid sequence: CASSRRAYEQYF.

The chain couples TRBV3-1 (or the pseudogene TRBV3-2) to TRBJ2-2; 7 bases align to TRBD2. This CDR3 comprises 16 residues. Per the germline V gene, CDR1 is LGHDT and CDR2 is YNNKEL (reference sequence). The V segment lost 4 bases and the J segment 8 bases; nucleotides outside the gene matches: 13. Here the CDR3 reads CASSLRGGRVKGELFF. The CDR3 coding sequence is TGTGCCAGCAGCCTACGGGGCGGGAGAGTGAAAGGGGAGCTGTTTTTT.

In this sample, this clone turned up a few times. This chain links TRBV27 with TRBJ2-7, with a weak D call TRBD1 (6 bases). Trimming took 1 base from V and 6 from J, leaving 13 bases between them. Germline assignment: CDR1 MNHEY and CDR2 SMNVEV (reference sequence). The CDR3 extends over 14 amino acids. The CDR3 nucleotides read TGTGCCAGCAGTTTATGGGGAACAGGGTCCGAGCAGTACTTC. Protein: CASSLWGTGSEQYF.

This clone is medium-sized. V and J are TRBV27 and TRBJ2-2; no reliable D call. The CDR3 has 12 residues. V lost 3 bases, J lost 6 bases, and 5 bases lay in between. Looked up from germline, CDR1 is MNHEY and CDR2 is SMNVEV (reference sequence). The CDR3 loop reads CASSLAPGELFF. The CDR3 region has the DNA TGTGCCAGCAGTTTGGCACCCGGGGAGCTGTTTTTT.

The J gene is TRBJ2-7, the V gene TRBV28; no clear D gene. This CDR3 comprises 14 residues. V was shortened by 5 bases and J by 0 bases, with 11 bases between the two germline ends. The germline V gene encodes CDR1 MDHEN and CDR2 SYDVKM. The CDR3 loop reads CASSGVLSSYEQYF. CDR3 in DNA: TGTGCCAGCAGTGGAGTATTGAGCTCCTACGAGCAGTACTTC.

This rearrangement joins TRBV9 to TRBJ1-1, with TRBD1 matching over 7 bases. Germline assignment: CDR1 SGDLS and CDR2 YYNGEE. Trimming removed 0 bases from V and 3 bases from J; junction bases left unmatched: 8. The CDR3 covers 16 residues. The CDR3: CASSVDYRGMDTEAFF. CDR3 DNA: TGTGCCAGCAGCGTAGACTACAGGGGAATGGACACTGAAGCTTTCTTT. The full variable domain, with the rest looked up from reference TRBV9 and TRBJ1-1, is DSGVTQTPKHLITATGQRVTLRCSPRSGDLSVYWYQQSLDQGLQFLIQYYNGEERAKGNILERFSAQQFPDLHSELNLSSLELGDSALYFCASSVDYRGMDTEAFFGQGTRLTVV.

V usage is TRBV19 and J usage is TRBJ1-5, with no clear D. The CDR3 loop spans 14 amino acids. The V gene lost 4 bases and the J gene lost 2 bases, with 9 bases spanning the gap. Germline-derived CDR1 and CDR2 are LNHDA and SQIVND (reference sequence). The CDR3 region is CASSNGRGNQPQHF. DNA for the CDR3: TGTGCCAGTAGTAATGGGCGTGGCAATCAGCCCCAGCATTTT.

The chain links TRBV6-5 to TRBJ2-3, with 8 bases identical to TRBD2. In germline, CDR1 is MNHEY, CDR2 SVGAGI. With V trimmed by 6 bases and J by 6 bases, 11 bases remained unmatched. The CDR3 sequence is 15 residues long. DNA for the CDR3: TGTGCCAGCAGGGGATCCGGGACTAGATTGGATACGCAGTATTTT. Translating it yields CASRGSGTRLDTQYF.

As regards this clone: At one boundary the junction diverges from the germline segment, which might be a read error. Other nucleotide sequences in the sample specify the same CDR3. The V gene is TRBV5-6, the J gene TRBJ2-1, with 8 bases fitting TRBD2. Germline V gene lookup returns CDR1 SGHDT and CDR2 YYEEEE. CDR3 size: 15 residues. The CDR3 sequence is CASSGRGGLNNEQFF. CDR3 DNA sequence: TGCGCCAGCAGCGGCCGGGGGGGGCTGAACAATGAGCAGTTCTTC.

The rearrangement uses TRBV18 and TRBJ2-2; 7 bases fit TRBD1. With V trimmed by 3 bases and J by 3 bases, 4 bases remained unmatched. Germline V gives CDR1 KGHSH, CDR2 LQKENI. The CDR3 extends over 15 amino acids. The chain's CDR3 is CASSPLTGDTGELFF. CDR3 sequence (DNA): TGTGCCAGCTCACCTTTAACAGGGGACACCGGGGAGCTGTTTTTT.

The chain is built from TRBV6-5 and TRBJ2-1, with a weak D call TRBD2 (5 bases). Germline assignment: CDR1 MNHEY and CDR2 SVGAGI. This CDR3 spans 15 amino acids. Deletions cut 0 bases from V and 3 bases from J, with 9 bases between. The CDR3 spells CASSYSGGYYNEQFF. In DNA form, the CDR3 reads TGTGCCAGCAGTTACTCGGGCGGGTACTACAATGAGCAGTTCTTC.

To note about this clone: One end of the junction does not line up with germline, which may come from a read error. V gene TRBV5-4 combines with J gene TRBJ1-2, with 9 nucleotides matching TRBD1. Germline V gene lookup returns CDR1 SGHNT and CDR2 YYREEE (reference sequence). The CDR3 consists of 13 residues. The CDR3 here is CASSGQNDRGNLF. In DNA, the CDR3 is TGTGCCAGCAGCGGGCAGAACGACAGGGGGAATCTCTTC.

The chain uses TRBV10-2 and TRBJ1-6, with 11 positions matching TRBD1. The germline V gene encodes CDR1 WSHSY and CDR2 SAAADI. The CDR3 loop spans 14 amino acids. V was pared by 2 bases and J by 10 bases, with 1 base of the junction left unmatched. This chain's CDR3 is CASSEGTGGSPLHF. Written as DNA, the CDR3 is TGCGCCAGCAGTGAGGGGACAGGGGGATCACCCCTCCACTTT.

The rearrangement links TRBV5-1 to TRBJ2-7; TRBD1 matches at 8 bases. The V gene's germline CDR1 is SGHRS and CDR2 YFSETQ. CDR3 length: 14 residues. The trim removed 4 bases at V and 3 bases at J, leaving 6 bases unmatched. As DNA, the CDR3 is TGCGCCAGCAGCCTCGGGACAGGACGCTACGAGCAGTACTTC. This codes for CASSLGTGRYEQYF.

The V gene is TRBV6-5, the J gene TRBJ2-5; 11 positions match TRBD1. V gave up 5 bases and J gave up 3 bases; unmatched junction bases: 5. Germline CDR1 is MNHEY and CDR2 is SVGAGI. The CDR3 covers 15 residues. The CDR3 nucleotides are TGTGCCAGCAGTCGGACAGGGGGCGAAAAAGAGACCCAGTACTTC. As protein: CASSRTGGEKETQYF.

The CDR3 loop reads CASSIRRQGRKLGQPQHF. The CDR3 DNA is TGTGCCAGTAGTATCCGCCGACAGGGGCGCAAATTAGGTCAGCCCCAGCATTTT. The rearrangement uses TRBV19 and TRBJ1-5; TRBD1 agrees at 8 bases. This CDR3 region has 18 residues. After removal of 3 bases from V and 6 bases from J, the junction contained 16 bases not matched to a gene. Germline V gene sequence: CDR1 LNHDA, CDR2 SQIVND (reference sequence).

In DNA, the CDR3 is TGTGCCAGCTCACCAACGGAGGCTGGGTGGACAGATACGCAGTATTTT. Its protein is CASSPTEAGWTDTQYF. This chain uses TRBV18 with TRBJ2-3; maybe TRBD2 (5 bases). CDR3 size: 16 residues. Germline values: CDR1 KGHSH, CDR2 LQKENI. V was clipped by 2 bases and J by 3 bases, with 15 bases between them.

V and J are TRBV6-5 and TRBJ1-3, with TRBD1 as a possible D gene (6 bases). CDR3 length: 15 amino acids. Germline V gene sequence: CDR1 MNHEY, CDR2 SVGAGI. V gave up 6 bases and J gave up 0 bases, with 12 bases separating them. The CDR3, as DNA: TGTGCCAGCAGGAGAGCACAGGGCTCTGGAAACACCATATATTTT. Its translation: CASRRAQGSGNTIYF.

The rearrangement links TRBV6-5 to TRBJ2-7; the match to TRBD2 covers 13 bases. The CDR3 contains 14 residues. Per germline, CDR1 MNHEY and CDR2 SVGAGI. V shed 6 bases, J shed 6 bases, and the junction held 5 bases outside the gene matches. CDR3 nucleotide sequence: TGTGCCAGCAGAGGACTAGCGGGAGACCCCGAGCAGTACTTC. Protein: CASRGLAGDPEQYF.

CDR3 amino acids: CASSWGQPTEAFF. Here the CDR3 DNA reads TGCGCCAGCAGCTGGGGGCAGCCCACTGAAGCTTTCTTT. The chain carries TRBV4-1 and TRBJ1-1, with TRBD1 as a possible D gene (6 bases). The CDR3 extends over 13 amino acids. CDR1 and CDR2 from the germline V gene are MGHRA and YSYEKL. V lost 5 bases to trimming and J lost 4 bases, with 11 bases between them.